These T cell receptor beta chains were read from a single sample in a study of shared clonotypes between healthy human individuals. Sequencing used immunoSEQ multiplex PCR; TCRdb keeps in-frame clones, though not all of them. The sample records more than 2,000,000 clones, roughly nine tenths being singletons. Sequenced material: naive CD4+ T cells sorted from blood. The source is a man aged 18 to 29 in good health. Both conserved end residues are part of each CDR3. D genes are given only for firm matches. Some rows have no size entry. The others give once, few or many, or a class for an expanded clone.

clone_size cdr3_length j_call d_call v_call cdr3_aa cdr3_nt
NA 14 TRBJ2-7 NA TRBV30 CAWRPLGAYYEQYF TGTGCCTGGAGGCCTCTCGGGGCTTACTACGAGCAGTACTTC
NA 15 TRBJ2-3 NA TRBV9 CASSFAGAGADTQYF TGTGCCAGCAGCTTCGCGGGGGCCGGGGCAGATACGCAGTATTTT
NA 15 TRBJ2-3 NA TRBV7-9 CASSFGEGSTDTQYF TGTGCCAGCAGCTTTGGAGAGGGTTCCACAGATACGCAGTATTTT
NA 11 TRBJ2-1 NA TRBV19 CASTTDNEQFF TGTGCCAGTACCACGGACAATGAGCAGTTCTTC
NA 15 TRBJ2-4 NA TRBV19 CASSTVDISKNIQYF TGTGCCAGTAGTACCGTCGACATCTCCAAAAACATTCAGTACTTC
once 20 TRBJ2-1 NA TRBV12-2 CASRLTLVSSGRSGYNEQFF TGTGCAAGTCGCTTAACCCTCGTCTCTAGCGGGAGAAGTGGCTACAATGAGCAGTTCTTC
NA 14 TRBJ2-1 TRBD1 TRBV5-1 CASSLGQGANEQFF TGCGCCAGCAGCTTGGGACAGGGGGCAAATGAGCAGTTCTTC
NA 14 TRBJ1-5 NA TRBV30 CAWSVRRADQPQHF TGTGCCTGGAGTGTACGCAGGGCGGATCAGCCCCAGCATTTT
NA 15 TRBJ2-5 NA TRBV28 CASSLLEGKGRDSHF TGTGCCAGCAGTTTATTGGAGGGGAAGGGTCGGGACTCGCACTTC
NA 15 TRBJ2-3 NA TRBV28 CASSFLGTSTDTQYF TGTGCCAGCAGTTTTTTGGGGACTAGCACAGATACGCAGTATTTT
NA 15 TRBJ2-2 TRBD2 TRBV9 CASSVGLARGGELFF TGTGCCAGCAGCGTAGGACTAGCGCGGGGCGGGGAGCTGTTTTTT
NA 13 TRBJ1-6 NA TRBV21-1 CASTPDRVDPLHF TGTGCCAGCACTCCGGACAGGGTGGATCCCCTCCACTTT
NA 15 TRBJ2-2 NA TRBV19 CASNGGGANTGELFF TGTGCCAGTAACGGAGGGGGCGCGAACACCGGGGAGCTGTTTTTT
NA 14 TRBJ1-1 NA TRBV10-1 CASSESAGSGKAFF TGCGCCAGCAGTGAGTCGGCAGGATCCGGGAAAGCTTTCTTT
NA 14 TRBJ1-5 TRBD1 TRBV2 CASSETGGSQPQHF TGTGCCAGCAGCGAAACAGGGGGCAGTCAGCCCCAGCATTTT
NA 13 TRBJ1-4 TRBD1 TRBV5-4 CASSRTGGEKLFF TGTGCCAGCTCCCGGACAGGGGGGGAAAAACTGTTTTTT
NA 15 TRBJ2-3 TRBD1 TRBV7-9 CASSSDRVGTDTQYF TGTGCCAGCAGCTCCGACAGGGTCGGCACAGATACGCAGTATTTT
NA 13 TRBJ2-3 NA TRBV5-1 CASSSYSTDTQYF TGCGCCAGCAGCTCATACTCCACAGATACGCAGTATTTT
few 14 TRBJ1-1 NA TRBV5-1 CASSLEWANTEAFF TGCGCCAGCAGCTTGGAATGGGCGAACACTGAAGCTTTCTTT
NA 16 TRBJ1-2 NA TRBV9 CASTPRGTGESRGYTF TGTGCCAGCACCCCAAGGGGAACAGGTGAATCGAGGGGCTACACCTTC
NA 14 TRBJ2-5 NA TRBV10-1 CASSETGIQETQYF TGCGCCAGCAGTGAGACCGGGATACAAGAGACCCAGTACTTC
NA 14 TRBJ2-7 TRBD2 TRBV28 CASSVGLAGYEQYF TGTGCCAGCAGCGTGGGACTAGCGGGCTACGAGCAGTACTTC
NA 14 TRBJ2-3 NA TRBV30 CAWSAGQGADTQYF TGTGCCTGGAGTGCCGGGCAGGGCGCAGATACGCAGTATTTT
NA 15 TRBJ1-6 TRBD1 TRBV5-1 CASSPGQGANSPLHF TGCGCCAGCAGCCCAGGACAGGGGGCGAATTCACCCCTCCACTTT
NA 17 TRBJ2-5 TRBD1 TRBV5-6 CASSLPSWAGGEETQYF TGTGCCAGCAGCCTACCCTCCTGGGCAGGGGGCGAAGAGACCCAGTACTTC
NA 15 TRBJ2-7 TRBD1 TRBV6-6 CASSPRTGASYEQYF TGTGCCAGCAGTCCCCGGACAGGGGCCTCCTACGAGCAGTACTTC
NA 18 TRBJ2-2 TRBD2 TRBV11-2 CASSWGLAGGANTGELFF TGTGCCAGCAGCTGGGGACTAGCGGGGGGCGCGAACACCGGGGAGCTGTTTTTT
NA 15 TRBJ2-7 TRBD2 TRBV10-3 CAISPRRESGNEQYF TGTGCCATCAGTCCCAGGAGGGAGAGCGGGAACGAGCAGTACTTC
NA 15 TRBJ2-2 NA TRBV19 CASSMYRADTGELFF TGTGCCAGTAGTATGTACAGGGCGGACACCGGGGAGCTGTTTTTT
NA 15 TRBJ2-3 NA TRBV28 CASSSPNRGTDTQYF TGTGCCAGCAGTTCCCCCAACAGGGGCACAGATACGCAGTATTTT
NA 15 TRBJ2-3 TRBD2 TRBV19 CASDSGLADTDTQYF TGTGCCAGCGACTCCGGACTAGCGGACACAGATACGCAGTATTTT
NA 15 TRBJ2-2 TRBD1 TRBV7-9 CASSLGQGAGGELFF TGTGCCAGCAGCCTGGGACAGGGGGCAGGCGGGGAGCTGTTTTTT
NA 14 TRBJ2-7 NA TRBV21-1 CASSNSFRDYEQYF TGTGCCAGCAGCAATTCTTTTAGGGACTACGAGCAGTACTTC
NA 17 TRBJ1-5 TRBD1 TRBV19 CASSMGQGRYSNQPQHF TGTGCCAGTAGTATGGGACAGGGGCGATATAGCAATCAGCCCCAGCATTTT
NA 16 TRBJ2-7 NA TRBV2 CASSESGQVPPYEQYF TGTGCCAGCAGTGAATCGGGGCAGGTTCCTCCCTACGAGCAGTACTTC
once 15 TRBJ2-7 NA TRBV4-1 CASSQGFSGSYEQYF TGCGCCAGCAGCCAAGGTTTCTCAGGGTCGTACGAGCAGTACTTC
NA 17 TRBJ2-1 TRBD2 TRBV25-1 CASSRRGGKLSYNEQFF TGTGCCAGCAGCCGGCGGGGGGGCAAGTTGTCCTACAATGAGCAGTTCTTC
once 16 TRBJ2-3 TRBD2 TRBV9 CASSVPSGGATDTQYF TGTGCCAGCAGCGTCCCCAGCGGGGGAGCCACAGATACGCAGTATTTT
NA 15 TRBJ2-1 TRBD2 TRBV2 CASRVAGGAYNEQFF TGTGCCAGCAGGGTAGCGGGAGGGGCCTACAATGAGCAGTTCTTC
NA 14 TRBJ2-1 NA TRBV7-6 CASSLKTQSDEQFF TGTGCCAGCAGCCTCAAGACCCAATCGGATGAGCAGTTCTTC
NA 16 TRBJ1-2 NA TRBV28 CASTPPPGAGMNGYTF TGTGCCAGCACGCCCCCTCCCGGGGCGGGGATGAATGGCTACACCTTC
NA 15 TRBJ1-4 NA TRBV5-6 CASSLGGQTNEKLFF TGTGCCAGCAGCTTGGGGGGGCAGACTAATGAAAAACTGTTTTTT